This T cell receptor beta chain was sequenced for a study of T cells in Graves' hyperthyroidism and ophthalmopathy. V lost 4 bases and J 6 bases, leaving 14 bases between the germline ends. Germline CDR1 LGHDT, CDR2 YNNKEL (reference sequence). This CDR3 contains 14 residues. Amplification of TCR beta CDR3 regions used RNA as the template. During a first-round RT-PCR of the TCR CDR3, the HTBI primer set was used. TCRdb redid the calling of the multiplex PCR reads with MiXCR, one entry per CDR3 protein. Among more than 350,000 distinct CDR3 sequences listed, about 15% were seen once. This clonotype came up many times.

The sequenced material came from blood. This chain joins TRBV3-1 and TRBJ2-3; the D gene could be TRBD1 or TRBD2 (5 bases each). The TCR originated in a woman aged 25 to 45 with Graves' hyperthyroidism. CDR3 sequence: CASSRTRGADTQYF. CDR3 bases: TGTGCCAGCAGCCGTACCAGAGGGGCGGATACGCAGTATTTT.